Below are 2 T cell receptor beta chains sequenced from a single sample in a study of cytomegalovirus exposure and HLA in healthy donors. A multiplex PCR was run with 60 Vbeta primers and 13 Jbeta primers. Data came from immunoSEQ multiplex PCR; TCRdb stores just in-frame clones and leaves some out. This sample carries 250,000 or so clones, around nine tenths of them seen once, and the ten largest clones take 1.7%. Source material: PBMCs. Receptor source: a girl aged 2 to 9 in good health and CMV-seronegative.

The rearrangement joins TRBV5-1 to TRBJ2-7; D is possibly TRBD2 (5 bases). The CDR3 covers 14 residues. V was shortened by 0 bases and J by 0 bases, with 7 bases between the two germline ends. Germline CDR1 SGHRS, CDR2 YFSETQ. The CDR3: CASSLGRGSYEQYF. In nucleotides, the CDR3 is TGCGCCAGCAGCTTGGGACGGGGCTCCTACGAGCAGTACTTC.

This rearrangement joins TRBV11-2 to TRBJ1-2; no clear D gene. This CDR3 is 15 amino acids long. The germline V and J ends were trimmed by 1 base and 4 bases, with 13 bases remaining between them. CDR1 is SGHAT, CDR2 FQNNGV, per germline. CDR3 nucleotide sequence: TGTGCCAGCAGCTTAGGAGATCGGACTGGCTATGGCTACACCTTC. Translation gives CASSLGDRTGYGYTF.